The present T cell receptor (beta chain) was sequenced within a study of technical replicates of blood from a handful of donors. The table came from immunoSEQ multiplex PCR; TCRdb's copy has only in-frame clones and leaves some out. The sample lists about 97,000 clones, approximately 96% occurring once. Germline CDR1 and CDR2: SGHRS and YFSETQ. The CDR3 runs to 13 residues. Between the trimmed V and J ends, which lost 0 bases and 3 bases, there was a span of 6 bases. The receptor comes from a human donor in good health. This sequence joins TRBV5-1 and TRBJ2-5, with D unclear. The source material was T cells isolated from PBMCs. The CDR3: CASSLGPEETQYF. The CDR3 nucleotides are TGCGCCAGCAGCTTGGGTCCGGAAGAGACCCAGTACTTC.